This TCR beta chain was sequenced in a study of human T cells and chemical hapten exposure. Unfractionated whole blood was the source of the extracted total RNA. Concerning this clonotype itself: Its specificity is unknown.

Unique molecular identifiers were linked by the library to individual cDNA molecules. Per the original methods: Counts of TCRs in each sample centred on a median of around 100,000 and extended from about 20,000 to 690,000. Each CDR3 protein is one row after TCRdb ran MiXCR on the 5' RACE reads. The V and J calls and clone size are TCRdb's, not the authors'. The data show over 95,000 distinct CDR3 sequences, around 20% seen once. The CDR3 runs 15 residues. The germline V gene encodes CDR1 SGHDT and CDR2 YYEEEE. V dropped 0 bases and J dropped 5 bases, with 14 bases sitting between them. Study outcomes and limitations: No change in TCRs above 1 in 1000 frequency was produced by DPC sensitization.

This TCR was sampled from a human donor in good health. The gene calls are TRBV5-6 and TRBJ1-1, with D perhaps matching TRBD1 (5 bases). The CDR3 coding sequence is TGTGCCAGCAGCTTGGCGGCGGGCTGGGGGACTGAAGCTTTCTTT. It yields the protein CASSLAAGWGTEAFF.